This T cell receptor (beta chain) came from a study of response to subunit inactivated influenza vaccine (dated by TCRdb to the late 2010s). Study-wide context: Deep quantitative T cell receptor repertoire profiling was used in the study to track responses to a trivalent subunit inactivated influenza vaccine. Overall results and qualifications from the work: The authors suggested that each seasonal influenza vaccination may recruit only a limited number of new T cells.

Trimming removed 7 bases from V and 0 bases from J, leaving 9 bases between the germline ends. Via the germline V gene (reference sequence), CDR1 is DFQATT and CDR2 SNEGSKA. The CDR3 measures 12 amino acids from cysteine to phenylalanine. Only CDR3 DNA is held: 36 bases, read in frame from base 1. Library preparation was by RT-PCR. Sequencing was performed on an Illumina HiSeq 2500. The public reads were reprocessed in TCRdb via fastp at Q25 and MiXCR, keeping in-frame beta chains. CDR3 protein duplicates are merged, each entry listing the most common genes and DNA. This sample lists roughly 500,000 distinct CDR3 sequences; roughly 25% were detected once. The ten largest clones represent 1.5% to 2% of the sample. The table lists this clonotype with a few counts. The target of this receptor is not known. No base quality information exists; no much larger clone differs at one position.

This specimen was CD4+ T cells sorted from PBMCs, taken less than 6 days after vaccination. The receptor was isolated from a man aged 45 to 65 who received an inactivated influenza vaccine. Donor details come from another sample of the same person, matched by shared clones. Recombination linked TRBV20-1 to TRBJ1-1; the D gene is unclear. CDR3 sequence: CSGVRVNTEAFF. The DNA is TGCAGTGGAGTTAGGGTGAACACTGAAGCTTTCTTT.